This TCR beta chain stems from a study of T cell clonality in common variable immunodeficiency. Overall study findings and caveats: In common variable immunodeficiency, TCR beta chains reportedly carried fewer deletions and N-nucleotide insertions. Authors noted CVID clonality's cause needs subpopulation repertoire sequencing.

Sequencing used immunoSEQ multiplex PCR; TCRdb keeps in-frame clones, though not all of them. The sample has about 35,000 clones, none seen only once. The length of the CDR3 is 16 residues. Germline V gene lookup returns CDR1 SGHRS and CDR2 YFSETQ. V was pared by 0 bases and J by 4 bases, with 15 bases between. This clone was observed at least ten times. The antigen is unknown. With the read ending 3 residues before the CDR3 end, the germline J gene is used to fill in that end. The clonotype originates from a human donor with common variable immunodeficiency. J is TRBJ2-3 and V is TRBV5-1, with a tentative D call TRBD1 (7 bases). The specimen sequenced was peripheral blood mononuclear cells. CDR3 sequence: CASSLAGGQGADTQYF. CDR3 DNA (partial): TGCGCCAGCAGCTTGGCAGGGGGGCAGGGGGCAGATACG.